This T cell receptor beta chain was identified in a study of T cell clusters in autoimmune cytopenias. One tube held mixed TRB-A and TRB-B primer pools for touch-down PCR. TCRdb reprocessed the multiplex PCR reads; each CDR3 protein has one entry and no DNA is given. The sample table includes 5,500 to 6,000 distinct CDR3 sequences. TRB amplification used 250 ng of peripheral blood genomic DNA. The CDR3 extends over 15 amino acids. The germline V gene has CDR1 SGHNT and CDR2 YENEEA. This sample also appeared in a second study, on T cell repertoires in aging, cancer and after chemotherapy. From that paper: Six age groups, ranging from 30 or younger to 70 or older, included the donors. Across the chemotherapy interval, each cancer cohort showed higher median generation probability, suggesting thymic rebound.

This chain links TRBV11-3 with TRBJ1-1; TCRdb gives TRBD1 as the D gene, but with no DNA this cannot be confirmed. The sample consisted of peripheral blood. This clonotype originated in a human donor in good health. The CDR3 sequence is CASSAGQGVGTEAFF. Drawing the rest from reference TRBV11-3 and TRBJ1-1, the complete variable domain is EAGVVQSPRYKIIEKKQPVAFWCNPISGHNTLYWYLQNLGQGPELLIRYENEEAVDDSQLPKDRFSAERLKGVDSTLKIQPAELGDSAVYLCASSAGQGVGTEAFFGQGTRLTVV.